This TCR beta chain was sequenced for a study of T cell clones after liver transplantation (dated by TCRdb to the late 2010s). For the wider study: Samples were obtained from ITN030ST, a randomized trial in which withdrawal of immunosuppression was attempted within 2 years of liver transplantation. Donor-reactive T cell clones were identified by TCRbeta sequencing after a pre-transplant mixed lymphocyte reaction and then tracked in post-transplant blood. Third party-reactive TCRbeta sequences were also identified from pre-transplant MLRs to serve as an antigen-independent comparator for donor-reactive sequences. Three of the eight recipients were HCV-positive; the others were transplanted for non-autoimmune, non-viral indications. Subjects received no induction therapy and standard immunosuppression until randomization at 12-24 months post-transplant. Tolerance was defined as complete immunosuppression withdrawal for at least one year with no rise in liver enzymes beyond twice the upper limit of normal. Blood samples were taken pre-transplant, pre-randomization before withdrawal, and post-randomization after full withdrawal or failed withdrawal. The studied cohort comprised 8 liver transplant recipients, 3 classified as tolerant and 5 as non-tolerant.

Thawed unstimulated PBMCs were stained for CD3, CD4 and CD8 and FACS-sorted into CD3+CD4+ and CD3+CD8+ populations. Each of the 8 studied subjects was randomized to immunosuppression withdrawal. The Qiagen DNeasy Blood and Tissue Kit was used for isolation of genomic DNA. Using immunoSEQ, frozen genomic DNA was subjected to high-throughput TCRbeta CDR3 sequencing, a process that included PCR amplification, mapping, bias correction and internal controls. The authors processed their data as follows. Productive rearrangements were kept, and unique TCRbeta sequences were defined by CDR3 nucleotide sequence plus V and J gene. For a sequence to be called donor-reactive, it needed a frequency of at least 0.01% and at least 5-fold expansion in CFSE-low cells compared with unstimulated pre-transplant cells. Per-subject minimum frequency thresholds, based on the lowest-template unstimulated sample, ensured at least 90% detection power. Repertoire turnover was measured by Jensen-Shannon divergence between the top 1000 TCRbeta sequences post- and pre-transplant. Two-sided Fisher's exact tests were used to test for changes in the detection of donor-reactive sequences. TCRdb retrieved this table from immuneACCESS and kept in-frame rearrangements only. Not all clones are present; in checked studies, unresolved V genes account for under half, and no reason is known for the remainder. V and J calls and clone size are those listed in that table; D and trimming were worked out from the DNA. The sample table shows some 45,000 clones, and about 86% are seen once. The top ten clones comprise roughly 2.7% of the sample.

V loses 4 bases, J loses 5 bases, and the germline ends lie 9 bases apart. CDR1 and CDR2, per the germline V gene, are SQVTM and ANQGSEA. Inclusive of the bounding cysteine and phenylalanine, the CDR3 is 12 residues long. Just CDR3 DNA is preserved here, 36 bases in frame from base 1. Remarks on this clone: There is no known antigen for this receptor. There are no base qualities to consult, and no much larger clone falls within one base.

Overall study results and their limits: Donor-reactive sequences decreased more than third party-reactive sequences, which suggests partial antigen-specific deletion that was not related to withdrawal success. The conclusions were considered preliminary, being limited by small, heterogeneous patient numbers and non-standardized post-transplant time points. Low numbers of available donor cells limited the measurable donor-reactive repertoire in a couple of subjects. When repertoire turnover was accounted for, significantly reduced detection of donor-reactive sequences was found in 7 of 8 subjects for CD4 and in 8 of 8 subjects for CD8. Since no allograft tissue specimens were available, donor-reactive T cells may have migrated into the graft instead of being deleted. A significant post-transplant decrease in circulating donor-reactive CD4 TCRbeta sequences was observed in 5 of 8 subjects, irrespective of tolerance or HCV status.

The starting material was CD4+ T cells from blood, obtained 24 months after liver transplant. The source of this sequence is a human patient who received a liver transplant. Following transplantation, part of the T cell population may be supplied by the graft donor rather than the patient. The V and J segments used are TRBV29-1 and TRBJ2-1; no confident D gene assignment can be made. The CDR3 is CSVGGWDNEQFF. The DNA sequence follows: TGCAGCGTTGGGGGTTGGGACAATGAGCAGTTCTTC.